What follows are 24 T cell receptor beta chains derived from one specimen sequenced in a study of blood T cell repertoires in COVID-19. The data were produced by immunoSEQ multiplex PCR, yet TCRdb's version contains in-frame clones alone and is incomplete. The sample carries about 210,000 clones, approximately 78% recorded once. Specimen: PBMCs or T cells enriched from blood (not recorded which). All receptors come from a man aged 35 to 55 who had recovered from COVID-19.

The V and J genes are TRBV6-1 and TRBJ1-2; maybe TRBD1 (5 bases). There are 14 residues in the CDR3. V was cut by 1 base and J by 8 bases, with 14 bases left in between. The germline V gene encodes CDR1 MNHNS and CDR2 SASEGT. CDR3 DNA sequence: TGTGCCAGCAGTGAAGACGTGACAGCTGGGGGCTACACCTTC. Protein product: CASSEDVTAGGYTF.

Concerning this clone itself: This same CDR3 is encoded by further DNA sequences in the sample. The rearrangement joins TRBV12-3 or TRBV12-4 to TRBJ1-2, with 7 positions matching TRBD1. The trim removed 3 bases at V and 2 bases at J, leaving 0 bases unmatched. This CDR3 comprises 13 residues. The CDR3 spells CASSLGQNYGYTF. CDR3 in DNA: TGTGCCAGCAGTTTGGGACAGAACTATGGCTACACCTTC.

In nucleotides, the CDR3 is TGTGCTAGTGGTTTGTTGGTCGCGGCGGGAGACCCCAATGAGCAGTTCTTC. Translation gives CASGLLVAAGDPNEQFF. V usage is TRBV12-5 and J usage is TRBJ2-1; 7 nucleotides line up with TRBD2. The CDR3 sequence is 17 residues long. In germline, CDR1 is LGHNT, CDR2 FRNRAP. V lost 2 bases, J lost 6 bases, and 13 bases stayed unmatched.

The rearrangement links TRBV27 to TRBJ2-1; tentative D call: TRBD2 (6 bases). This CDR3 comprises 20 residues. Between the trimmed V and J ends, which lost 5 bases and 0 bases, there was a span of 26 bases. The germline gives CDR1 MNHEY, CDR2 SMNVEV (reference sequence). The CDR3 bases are TGTGCCAGCAGTACCTCCCGCCCTCCGACTAGTTATGACTCCTACAATGAGCAGTTCTTC. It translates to CASSTSRPPTSYDSYNEQFF.

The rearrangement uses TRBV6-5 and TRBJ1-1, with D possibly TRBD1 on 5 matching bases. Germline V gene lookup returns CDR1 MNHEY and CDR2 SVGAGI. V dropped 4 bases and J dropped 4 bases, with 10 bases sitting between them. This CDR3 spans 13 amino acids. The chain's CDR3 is CASSSLGGTEAFF. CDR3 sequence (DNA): TGTGCCAGCAGTTCCCTCGGGGGCACTGAAGCTTTCTTT.

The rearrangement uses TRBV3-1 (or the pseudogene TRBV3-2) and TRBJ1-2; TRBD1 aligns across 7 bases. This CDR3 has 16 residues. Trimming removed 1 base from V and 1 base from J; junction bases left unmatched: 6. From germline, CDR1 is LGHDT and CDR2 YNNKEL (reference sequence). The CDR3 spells CASSQAGTAYNYGYTF. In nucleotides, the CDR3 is TGTGCCAGCAGCCAAGCCGGGACAGCTTATAACTATGGCTACACCTTC.

The CDR3 region has the DNA TGTGCCAGCAGTGACGGTAGCAATCAGCCCCAGCATTTT. Its protein is CASSDGSNQPQHF. The rearrangement joins TRBV2 to TRBJ1-5; D is uncertain. This CDR3 has 13 residues. Trimming pared 3 bases from V and 0 bases from J, leaving 3 bases between. In germline, CDR1 is SNHLY, CDR2 FYNNEI.

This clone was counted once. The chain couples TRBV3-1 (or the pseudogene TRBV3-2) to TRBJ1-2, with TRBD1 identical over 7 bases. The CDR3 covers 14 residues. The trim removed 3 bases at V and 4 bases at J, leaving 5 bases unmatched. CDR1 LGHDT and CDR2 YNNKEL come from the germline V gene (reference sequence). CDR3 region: CASSHQGVGYGYTF. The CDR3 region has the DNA TGTGCCAGCAGCCACCAGGGGGTCGGCTATGGCTACACCTTC.

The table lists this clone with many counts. Here the CDR3 DNA reads TGCGCCAGCAGAGGGGGGGGATCGGGAGGGGGTACCAATTCACCCCTCCACTTT. Translated: CASRGGGSGGGTNSPLHF. The chain recombines TRBV10-2 with TRBJ1-6, with D perhaps matching TRBD1 (6 bases). Germline V gives CDR1 WSHSY, CDR2 SAAADI. The CDR3 totals 18 residues. Trimming left V 6 bases short and J 7 bases short, with 25 bases between.

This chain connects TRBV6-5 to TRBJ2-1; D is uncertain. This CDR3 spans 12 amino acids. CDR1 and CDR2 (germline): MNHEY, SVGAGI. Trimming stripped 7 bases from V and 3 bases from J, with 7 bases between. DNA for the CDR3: TGTGCCAGCATGGTCTACTACAATGAGCAGTTCTTC. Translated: CASMVYYNEQFF.

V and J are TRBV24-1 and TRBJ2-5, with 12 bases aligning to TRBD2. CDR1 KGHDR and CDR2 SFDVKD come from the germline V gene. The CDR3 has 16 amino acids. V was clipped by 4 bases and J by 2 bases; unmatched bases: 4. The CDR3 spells CATSEGGLAGQETQYF. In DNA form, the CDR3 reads TGTGCCACCAGTGAAGGAGGACTAGCGGGGCAAGAGACCCAGTACTTC.

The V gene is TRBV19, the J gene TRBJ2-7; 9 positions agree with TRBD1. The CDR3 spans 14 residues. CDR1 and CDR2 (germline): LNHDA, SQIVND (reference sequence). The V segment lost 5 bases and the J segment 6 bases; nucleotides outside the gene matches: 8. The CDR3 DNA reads TGTGCCAGTAGTCCGGGACAGGGCAGCGGCGAGCAGTACTTC. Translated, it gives CASSPGQGSGEQYF.

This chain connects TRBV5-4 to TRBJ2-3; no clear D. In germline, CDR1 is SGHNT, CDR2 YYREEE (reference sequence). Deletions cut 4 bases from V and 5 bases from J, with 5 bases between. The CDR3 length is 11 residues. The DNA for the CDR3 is TGTGCCAGCAGCGTCCGAGATACGCAGTATTTT. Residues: CASSVRDTQYF.

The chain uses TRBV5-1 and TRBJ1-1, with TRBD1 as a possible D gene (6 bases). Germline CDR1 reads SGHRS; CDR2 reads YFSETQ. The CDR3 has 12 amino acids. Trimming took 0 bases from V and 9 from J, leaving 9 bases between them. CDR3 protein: CASSLEGHQAFF. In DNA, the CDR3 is TGCGCCAGCAGCTTGGAGGGACATCAAGCTTTCTTT.

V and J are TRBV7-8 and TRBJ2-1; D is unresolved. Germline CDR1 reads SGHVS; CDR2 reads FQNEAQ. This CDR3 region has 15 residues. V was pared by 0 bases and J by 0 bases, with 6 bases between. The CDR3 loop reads CASSLALSSYNEQFF. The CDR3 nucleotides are TGTGCCAGCAGCTTAGCGCTTAGCTCCTACAATGAGCAGTTCTTC.

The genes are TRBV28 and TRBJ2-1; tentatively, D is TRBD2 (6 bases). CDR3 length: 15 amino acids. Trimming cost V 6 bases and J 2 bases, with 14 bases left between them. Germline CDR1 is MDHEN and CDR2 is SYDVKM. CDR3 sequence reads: CASRPQRAPYNEQFF. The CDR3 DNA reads TGTGCCAGCAGACCCCAGCGGGCCCCCTACAATGAGCAGTTCTTC.

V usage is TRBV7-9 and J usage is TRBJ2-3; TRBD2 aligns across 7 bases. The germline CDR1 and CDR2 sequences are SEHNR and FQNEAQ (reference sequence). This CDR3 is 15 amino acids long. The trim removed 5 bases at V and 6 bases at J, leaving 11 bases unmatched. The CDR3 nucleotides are TGTGCCAGCAGCGGATTGCCTAGCGGAGGGGATACGCAGTATTTT. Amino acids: CASSGLPSGGDTQYF.

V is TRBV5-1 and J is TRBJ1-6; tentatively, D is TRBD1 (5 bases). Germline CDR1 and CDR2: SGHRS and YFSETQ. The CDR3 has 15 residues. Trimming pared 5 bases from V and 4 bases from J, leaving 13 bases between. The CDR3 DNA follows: TGCGCCAGCAGGCAGGTTTCAGGGTATAATTCACCCCTCCACTTT. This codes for CASRQVSGYNSPLHF.

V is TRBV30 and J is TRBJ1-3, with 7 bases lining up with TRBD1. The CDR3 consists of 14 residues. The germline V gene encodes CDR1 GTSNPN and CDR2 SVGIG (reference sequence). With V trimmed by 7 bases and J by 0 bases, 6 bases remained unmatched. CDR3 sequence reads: CASLSGGSGNTIYF. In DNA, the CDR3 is TGTGCCTCCCTATCAGGGGGCTCTGGAAACACCATATATTTT.

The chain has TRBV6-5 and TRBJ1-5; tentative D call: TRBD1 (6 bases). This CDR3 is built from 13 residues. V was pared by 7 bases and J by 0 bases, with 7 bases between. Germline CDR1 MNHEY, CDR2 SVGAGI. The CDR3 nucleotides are TGTGCCAGCACAGGGGATAGCAATCAGCCCCAGCATTTT. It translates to CASTGDSNQPQHF.

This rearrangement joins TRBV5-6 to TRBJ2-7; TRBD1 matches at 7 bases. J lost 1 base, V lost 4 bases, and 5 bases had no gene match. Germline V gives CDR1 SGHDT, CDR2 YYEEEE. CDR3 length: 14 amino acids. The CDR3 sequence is CASSRQGNSYEQYF. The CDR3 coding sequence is TGTGCCAGCAGCCGACAGGGAAATTCCTACGAGCAGTACTTC.

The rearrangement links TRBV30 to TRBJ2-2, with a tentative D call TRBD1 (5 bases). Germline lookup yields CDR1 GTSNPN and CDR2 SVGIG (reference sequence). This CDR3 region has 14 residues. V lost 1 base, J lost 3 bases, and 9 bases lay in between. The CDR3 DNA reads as TGTGCCTGGAGTGGGACACCCTACACCGGGGAGCTGTTTTTT. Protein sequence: CAWSGTPYTGELFF.

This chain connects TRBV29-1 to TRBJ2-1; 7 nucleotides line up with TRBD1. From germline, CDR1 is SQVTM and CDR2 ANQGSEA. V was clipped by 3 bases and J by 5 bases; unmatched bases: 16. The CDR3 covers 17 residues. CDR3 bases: TGCAGCGTTGATTGGAGGACAAGGGACAGTACAAACAATGAGCAGTTCTTC. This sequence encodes CSVDWRTRDSTNNEQFF.

The CDR3 DNA is TGTGCCAGCAGCGTGTCACCCGGGACAGGGATCTATGGCTACACCTTC. Translation gives CASSVSPGTGIYGYTF. The V gene is TRBV9, the J gene TRBJ1-2, with 9 nucleotides matching TRBD1. V was clipped by 2 bases and J by 4 bases; unmatched bases: 9. Germline V gene lookup returns CDR1 SGDLS and CDR2 YYNGEE. CDR3 size: 16 residues.